The source of this T cell receptor (beta chain) is a study of T cell responses to AZD1222 COVID-19 vaccine. Regarding the study as a whole: Seropositive at baseline were only a handful of AZD1222 recipients. Nearly half of spike-specific TCRs reportedly target variant regions that are unmutated in the B.1.351 and B.1.1.7 variants.

Deletions cut 4 bases from V and 0 bases from J, with 17 bases between. Germline loops: CDR1 SGDLS, CDR2 YYNGEE. The CDR3 is made up of 17 amino acids. Turning to this clone: Its antigen is currently unknown.

Clones were sequenced by immunoSEQ multiplex PCR, and TCRdb holds only the in-frame ones, with some missing. The sample shows approximately 26,000 clones, 75% to 90% of them seen only once. V is TRBV9 and J is TRBJ1-5; possible D gene TRBD1, 6 bases. Sequencing used peripheral blood, obtained on day 0 of AZD1222 vaccination. The receptor was isolated from an adult in good health. The CDR3 region has the DNA TGTGCCAGCAGCTTAACGTACTTGGACAGTAGCAATCAGCCCCAGCATTTT. Encoded protein: CASSLTYLDSSNQPQHF.